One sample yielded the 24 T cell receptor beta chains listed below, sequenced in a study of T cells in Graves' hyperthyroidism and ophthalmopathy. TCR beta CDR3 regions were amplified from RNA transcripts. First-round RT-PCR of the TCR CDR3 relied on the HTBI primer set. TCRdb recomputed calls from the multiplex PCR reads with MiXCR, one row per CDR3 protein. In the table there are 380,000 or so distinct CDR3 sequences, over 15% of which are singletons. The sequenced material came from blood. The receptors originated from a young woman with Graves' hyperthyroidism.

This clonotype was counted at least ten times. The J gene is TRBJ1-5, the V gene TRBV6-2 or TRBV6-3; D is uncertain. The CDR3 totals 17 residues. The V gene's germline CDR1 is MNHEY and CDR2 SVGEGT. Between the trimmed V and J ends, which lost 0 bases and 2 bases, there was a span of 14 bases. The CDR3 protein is CASSYSGGVGGNQPQHF. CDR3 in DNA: TGTGCCAGCAGTTACTCGGGCGGGGTCGGGGGCAATCAGCCCCAGCATTTT.

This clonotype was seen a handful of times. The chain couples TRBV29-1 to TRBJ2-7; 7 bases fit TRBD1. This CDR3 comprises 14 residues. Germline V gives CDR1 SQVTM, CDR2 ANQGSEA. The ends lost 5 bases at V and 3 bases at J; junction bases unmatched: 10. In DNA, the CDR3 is TGCAGCGTTTTACCCACGGGACAGCACTACGAGCAGTACTTC. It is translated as CSVLPTGQHYEQYF.

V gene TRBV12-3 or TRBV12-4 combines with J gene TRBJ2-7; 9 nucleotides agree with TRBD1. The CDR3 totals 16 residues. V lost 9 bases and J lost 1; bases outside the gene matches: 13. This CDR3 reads CASSPGTGLASYEQYF. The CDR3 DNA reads TGTGCCAGTTCGCCCGGGACAGGGTTGGCATCCTACGAGCAGTACTTC.

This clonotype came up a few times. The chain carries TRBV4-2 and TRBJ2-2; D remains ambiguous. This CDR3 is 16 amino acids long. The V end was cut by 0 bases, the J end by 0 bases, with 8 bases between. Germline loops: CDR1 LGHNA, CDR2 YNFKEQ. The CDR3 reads CASSQERLANTGELFF. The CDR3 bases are TGTGCCAGCAGCCAAGAGAGACTCGCGAACACCGGGGAGCTGTTTTTT.

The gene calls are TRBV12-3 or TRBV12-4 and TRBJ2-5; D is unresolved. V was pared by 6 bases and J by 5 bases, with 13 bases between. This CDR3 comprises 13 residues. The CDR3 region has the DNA TGTGCCAGCAGAGACCTACCAGAGGAGACCCAGTACTTC. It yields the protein CASRDLPEETQYF.

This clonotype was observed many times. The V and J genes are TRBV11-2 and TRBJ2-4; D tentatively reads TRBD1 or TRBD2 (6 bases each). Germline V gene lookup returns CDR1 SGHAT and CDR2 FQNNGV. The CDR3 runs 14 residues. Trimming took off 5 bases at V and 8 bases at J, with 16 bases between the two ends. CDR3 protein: CASSRRGGLDIQYF. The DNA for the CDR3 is TGTGCCAGCAGCCGGCGTGGGGGGCTGGACATTCAGTACTTC.

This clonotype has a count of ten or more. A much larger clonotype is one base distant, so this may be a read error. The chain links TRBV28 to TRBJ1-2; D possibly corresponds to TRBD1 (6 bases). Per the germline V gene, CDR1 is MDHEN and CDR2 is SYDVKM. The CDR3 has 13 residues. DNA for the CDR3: TGTGCCGGCAGTTTAGGCGGGGGGCGCGGCTACACCTTC. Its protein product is CAGSLGGGRGYTF.

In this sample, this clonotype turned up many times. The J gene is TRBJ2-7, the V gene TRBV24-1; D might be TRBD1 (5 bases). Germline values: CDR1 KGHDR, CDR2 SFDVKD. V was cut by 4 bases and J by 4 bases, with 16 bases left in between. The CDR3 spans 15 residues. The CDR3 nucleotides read TGTGCCACCAGTGACCCCTCCCAGGGCAGTTACGAGCAGTACTTC. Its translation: CATSDPSQGSYEQYF.

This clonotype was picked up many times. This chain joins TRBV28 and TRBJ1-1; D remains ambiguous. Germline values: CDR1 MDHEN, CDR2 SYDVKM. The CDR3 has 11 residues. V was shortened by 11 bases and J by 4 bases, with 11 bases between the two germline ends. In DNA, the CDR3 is TGTGCCTGTGGAATAGGCACTGAAGCTTTCTTT. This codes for CACGIGTEAFF. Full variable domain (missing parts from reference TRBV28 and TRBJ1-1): DVKVTQSSRYLVKRTGEKVFLECVQDMDHENMFWYRQDPGLGLRLIYFSYDVKMKEKGDIPEGYSVSREKKERFSLILESASTNQTSMYLCACGIGTEAFFGQGTRLTVV.

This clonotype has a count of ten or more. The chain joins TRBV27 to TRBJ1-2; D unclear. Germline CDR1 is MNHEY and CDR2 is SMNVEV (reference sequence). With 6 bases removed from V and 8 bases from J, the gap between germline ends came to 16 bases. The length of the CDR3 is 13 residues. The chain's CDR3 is CASRLIGREGYTF. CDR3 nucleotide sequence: TGTGCCAGCAGGTTGATAGGGCGGGAAGGCTACACCTTC.

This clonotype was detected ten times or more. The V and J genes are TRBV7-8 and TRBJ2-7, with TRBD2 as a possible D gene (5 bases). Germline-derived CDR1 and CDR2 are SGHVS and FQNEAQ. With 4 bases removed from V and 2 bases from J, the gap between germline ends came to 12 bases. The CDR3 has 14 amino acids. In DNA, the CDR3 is TGTGCCAGCAGCTCCAACCCCGGGGCCTACGAGCAGTACTTC. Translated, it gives CASSSNPGAYEQYF.

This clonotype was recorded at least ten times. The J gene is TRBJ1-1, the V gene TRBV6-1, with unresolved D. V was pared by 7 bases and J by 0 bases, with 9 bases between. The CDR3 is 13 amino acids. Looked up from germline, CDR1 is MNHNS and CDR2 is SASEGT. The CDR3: CASTGPVNTEAFF. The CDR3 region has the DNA TGTGCCAGCACGGGCCCAGTGAACACTGAAGCTTTCTTT.

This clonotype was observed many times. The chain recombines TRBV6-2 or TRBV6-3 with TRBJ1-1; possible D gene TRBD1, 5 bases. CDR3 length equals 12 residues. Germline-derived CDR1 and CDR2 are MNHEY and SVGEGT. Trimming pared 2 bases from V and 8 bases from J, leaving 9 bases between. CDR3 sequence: CASSYVGAEAFF. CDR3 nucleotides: TGTGCCAGCAGTTACGTAGGGGCCGAAGCTTTCTTT.

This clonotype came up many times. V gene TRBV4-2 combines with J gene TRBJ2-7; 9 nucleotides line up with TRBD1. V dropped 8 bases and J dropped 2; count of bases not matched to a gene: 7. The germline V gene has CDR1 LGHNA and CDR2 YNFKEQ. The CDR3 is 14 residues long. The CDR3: CASARQGGPYEQYF. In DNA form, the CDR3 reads TGTGCCAGCGCCCGACAGGGGGGTCCCTACGAGCAGTACTTC.

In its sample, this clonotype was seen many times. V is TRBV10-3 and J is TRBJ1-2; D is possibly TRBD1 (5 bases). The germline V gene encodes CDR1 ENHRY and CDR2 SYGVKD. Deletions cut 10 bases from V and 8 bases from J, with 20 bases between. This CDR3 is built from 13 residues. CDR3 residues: CATLADQKGGYTF. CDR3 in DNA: TGTGCCACACTCGCGGACCAAAAGGGGGGCTACACCTTC.

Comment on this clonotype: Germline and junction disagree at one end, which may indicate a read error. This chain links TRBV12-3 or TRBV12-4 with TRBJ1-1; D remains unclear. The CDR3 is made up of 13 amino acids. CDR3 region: CASWTGLNTEAGF. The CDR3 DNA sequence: TGTGCCAGCTGGACGGGTTTGAACACTGAAGCTGGCTTT.

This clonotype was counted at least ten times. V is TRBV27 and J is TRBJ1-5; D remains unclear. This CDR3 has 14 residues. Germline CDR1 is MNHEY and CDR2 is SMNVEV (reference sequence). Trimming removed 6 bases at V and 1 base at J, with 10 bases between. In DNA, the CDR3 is TGTGCCAGCAGGACGGCCGGAAGCAATCAGCCCCAGCATTTT. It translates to CASRTAGSNQPQHF.

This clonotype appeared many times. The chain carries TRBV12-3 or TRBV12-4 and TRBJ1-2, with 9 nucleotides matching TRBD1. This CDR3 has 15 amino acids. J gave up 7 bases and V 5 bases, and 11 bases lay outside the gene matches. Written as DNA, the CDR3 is TGTGCCAGCAGTCTCACAGGGGGCGACGTCGCTGGCTACACCTTC. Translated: CASSLTGGDVAGYTF.

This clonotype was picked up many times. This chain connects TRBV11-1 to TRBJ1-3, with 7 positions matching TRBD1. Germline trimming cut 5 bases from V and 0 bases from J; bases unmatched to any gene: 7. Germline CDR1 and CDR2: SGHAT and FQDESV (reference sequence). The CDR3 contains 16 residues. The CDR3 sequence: CASSPYSGGSGNTIYF. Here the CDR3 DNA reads TGTGCCAGCAGCCCTTACTCAGGGGGCTCTGGAAACACCATATATTTT.

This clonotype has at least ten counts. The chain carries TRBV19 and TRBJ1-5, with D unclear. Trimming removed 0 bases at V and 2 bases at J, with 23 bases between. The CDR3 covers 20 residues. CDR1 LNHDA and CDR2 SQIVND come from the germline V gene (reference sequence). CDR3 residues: CASSIDRSATLSVGNQPQHF. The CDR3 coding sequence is TGTGCCAGTAGTATAGATCGATCGGCCACCCTATCGGTGGGCAATCAGCCCCAGCATTTT.

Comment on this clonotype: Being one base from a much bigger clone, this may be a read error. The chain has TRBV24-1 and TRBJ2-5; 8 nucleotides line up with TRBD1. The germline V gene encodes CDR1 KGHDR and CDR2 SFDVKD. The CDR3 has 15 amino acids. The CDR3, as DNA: TGTGCCACCAGTGATTTCGGGACAGGACAAGATACCCAGTACTTC. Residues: CATSDFGTGQDTQYF.

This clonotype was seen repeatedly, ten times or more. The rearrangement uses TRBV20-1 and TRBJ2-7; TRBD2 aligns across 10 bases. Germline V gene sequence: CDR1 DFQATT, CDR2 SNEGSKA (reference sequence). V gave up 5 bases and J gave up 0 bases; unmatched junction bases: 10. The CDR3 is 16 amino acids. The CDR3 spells CSAQSTSGVSSYEQYF. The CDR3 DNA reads TGCAGTGCTCAATCAACTAGCGGGGTTAGCTCCTACGAGCAGTACTTC.

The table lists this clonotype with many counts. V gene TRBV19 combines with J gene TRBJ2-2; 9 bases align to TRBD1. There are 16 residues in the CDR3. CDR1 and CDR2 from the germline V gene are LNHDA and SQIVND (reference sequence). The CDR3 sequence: CAAGGTGSANTGELFF. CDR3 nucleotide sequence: TGTGCAGCCGGAGGGACAGGGAGTGCCAACACCGGGGAGCTGTTTTTT.

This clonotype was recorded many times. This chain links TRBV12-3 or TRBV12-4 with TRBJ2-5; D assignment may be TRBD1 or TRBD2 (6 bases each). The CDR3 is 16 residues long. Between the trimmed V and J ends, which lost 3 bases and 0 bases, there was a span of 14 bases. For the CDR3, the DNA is TGTGCCAGCAGTTTTTTAACGGGGGCGTACCAAGAGACCCAGTACTTC. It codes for CASSFLTGAYQETQYF.